Reported below is one TCR beta chain. The target antigen is unknown. This specimen belongs to a study of long-term antiretroviral therapy in people with HIV. Findings of the study overall: HIV repertoires spanned narrower CDR3 length ranges than controls. Upon ART, diversity increased but remained lower than transplant donor controls.

immunoSEQ v3.0 was run at survey level. The data were produced by immunoSEQ multiplex PCR, yet TCRdb's version contains in-frame clones alone and is incomplete. The top ten hold less than 15% of the sample, which has approximately 32,000 clones, 82% seen once. With 8 bases removed from V and 1 base from J, the gap between germline ends came to 14 bases. Germline CDR1 and CDR2: KGHSH and LQKENI. The CDR3 runs 15 residues. For each donor, at least one pre-ART and at least two post-ART PBMC samples were available. People in the study who had HIV all got their treatment in the United States. This sequence originates from a man younger than 30 with HIV. The rearrangement joins TRBV18 to TRBJ2-2; D might be TRBD1 (6 bases). The sequenced sample was unsorted PBMCs, obtained 0.3 years after starting antiretroviral therapy. This CDR3 reads CASRTGTKNTGELFF. DNA of the CDR3: TGTGCCAGCCGCACCGGGACAAAGAACACCGGGGAGCTGTTTTTT.